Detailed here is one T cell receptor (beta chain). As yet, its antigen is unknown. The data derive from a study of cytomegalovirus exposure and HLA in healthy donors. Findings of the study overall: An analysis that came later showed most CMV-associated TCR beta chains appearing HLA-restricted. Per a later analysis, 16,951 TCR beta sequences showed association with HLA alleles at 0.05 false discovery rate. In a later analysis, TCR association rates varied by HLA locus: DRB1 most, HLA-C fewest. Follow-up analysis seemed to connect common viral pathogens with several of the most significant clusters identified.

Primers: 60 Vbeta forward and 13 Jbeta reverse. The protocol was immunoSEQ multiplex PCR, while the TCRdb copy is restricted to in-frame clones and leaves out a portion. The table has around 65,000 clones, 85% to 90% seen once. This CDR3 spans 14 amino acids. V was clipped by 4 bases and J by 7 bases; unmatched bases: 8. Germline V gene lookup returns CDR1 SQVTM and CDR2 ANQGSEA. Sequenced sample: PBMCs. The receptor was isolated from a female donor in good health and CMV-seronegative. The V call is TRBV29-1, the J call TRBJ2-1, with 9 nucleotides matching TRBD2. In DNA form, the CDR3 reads TGCAGCGTTGCTGGCCTAGCGGGGTGGAATGAGCAGTTCTTC. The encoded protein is CSVAGLAGWNEQFF.